This record concerns one TCR beta chain sequence. Antigen specificity is unknown. PCR employed 60 Vbeta and 13 Jbeta primers. TCRdb keeps only in-frame clones here, not all; method: immunoSEQ multiplex PCR. The sample has about 120,000 clones; more than 75% are singletons. The germline gives CDR1 GTSNPN, CDR2 SVGIG (reference sequence). The CDR3 has 12 amino acids. Trimming shortened V by 2 bases and J by 2 bases, and 7 bases separated the two germline ends. This sample is part of a study of cytomegalovirus exposure and HLA in healthy donors. Looking at the study overall: There were 100 million to 120 million unique TCR beta sequences, drawn from around 180 million T cells, in an earlier analysis.

General study points: The authors reported that TCR beta sequences could predict HLA-A and HLA-B alleles. These predictions were accurate for most subjects in the first cohort. In a later analysis, TCR beta V- and J-gene trimming was associated with a missense DCLRE1C variant. Among the CMV-associated chains, three were confirmed in vitro as specific for CMV antigens.

Sample: PBMCs. This TCR was sampled from a woman between 40 and 55 years old in good health and CMV-seropositive. The chain joins TRBV30 to TRBJ2-7; no definite D call. The CDR3 DNA reads as TGTGCCTGGAGTCAGGCCACCTACGAGCAGTACTTC. Amino acids: CAWSQATYEQYF.